Presented here are 18 T cell receptor beta chains from one specimen sequenced in a study of shared clonotypes between healthy human individuals. Profiling relied on immunoSEQ multiplex PCR, and the TCRdb table lists in-frame clones only, not all of them. This table has about 2.4 million clones, 80% to 95% appearing once. The sequenced sample consisted of naive CD4+ T cells from PBMCs. Documented subset: CD45RA+ positively selected. Every receptor here comes from a man aged 18 to 29 in good health. Some clones in this sample may be carry-over from other donors' samples.

The chain uses TRBV2 and TRBJ1-2; 8 bases align to TRBD1. Losses at the gene ends were 6 bases for V and 6 bases for J; bases not matched to a gene: 3. The CDR3 runs 12 residues. Germline V gives CDR1 SNHLY, CDR2 FYNNEI. The CDR3 DNA is TGTGCCAGCAGCGGGACAGGCCATGGCTACACCTTC. This translates into CASSGTGHGYTF.

This clone was observed a single time. In DNA, the CDR3 is TGTGCCAGTAAAGTCCCGGGGTTGAGGGGCACTGAAGCTTTCTTT. Encoded protein: CASKVPGLRGTEAFF. The chain has TRBV19 and TRBJ1-1; D is possibly TRBD1 (5 bases). Germline V gene data show CDR1 as LNHDA and CDR2 as SQIVND (reference sequence). With 7 bases removed from V and 4 bases from J, the gap between germline ends came to 19 bases. CDR3 size: 15 residues. Full variable domain (missing parts from reference TRBV19 and TRBJ1-1): DGGITQSPKYLFRKEGQNVTLSCEQNLNHDAMYWYRQDPGQGLRLIYYSQIVNDFQKGDIAEGYSVSREKKESFPLTVTSAQKNPTAFYLCASKVPGLRGTEAFFGQGTRLTVV.

J is TRBJ2-7 and V is TRBV11-1, with TRBD1 identical over 10 bases. Trimming cost V 8 bases and J 5 bases; bases outside gene matches: 12. There are 15 residues in the CDR3. Germline V CDR1 and CDR2: SGHAT, FQDESV (reference sequence). The CDR3 reads CASRRDRGFGHEQYF. CDR3 DNA sequence: TGTGCCAGCCGTAGGGACAGGGGCTTTGGTCACGAGCAGTACTTC.

V gene TRBV28 combines with J gene TRBJ2-1; TRBD2 matches 9 bases. Losses at the gene ends were 6 bases for V and 12 bases for J; bases not matched to a gene: 6. The length of the CDR3 is 12 residues. Germline V gives CDR1 MDHEN, CDR2 SYDVKM. CDR3 sequence reads: CASSPLAGRQFF. The CDR3 nucleotides read TGTGCCAGCAGCCCTCTAGCGGGAAGGCAGTTCTTC.

This clone was seen more than once but under ten times. Within the sample, other DNA sequences also encode this same CDR3. The V and J genes are TRBV9 and TRBJ2-2; no clear D. Between the trimmed V and J ends, which lost 0 bases and 0 bases, there was a span of 3 bases. The CDR3 runs to 14 residues. Germline assignment: CDR1 SGDLS and CDR2 YYNGEE. CDR3 DNA: TGTGCCAGCAGCGTAGTTGCGAACACCGGGGAGCTGTTTTTT. Translating it yields CASSVVANTGELFF. Full variable domain (rest looked up from reference TRBV9 and TRBJ2-2): DSGVTQTPKHLITATGQRVTLRCSPRSGDLSVYWYQQSLDQGLQFLIQYYNGEERAKGNILERFSAQQFPDLHSELNLSSLELGDSALYFCASSVVANTGELFFGEGSRLTVL.

The chain recombines TRBV14 with TRBJ2-5; a possible D gene is TRBD1 (6 bases). This CDR3 is 14 amino acids long. Per germline, CDR1 SGHDN and CDR2 FVKESK. V dropped 1 base and J dropped 1 base, with 7 bases sitting between them. CDR3 DNA: TGTGCCAGCAGCCAAGCAGGGGTCCAAGAGACCCAGTACTTC. The encoded protein is CASSQAGVQETQYF.

The chain links TRBV18 to TRBJ1-4, with D possibly TRBD1 on 6 matching bases. CDR1 and CDR2 (germline): KGHSH, LQKENI. V was pared by 4 bases and J by 6 bases, with 18 bases between. CDR3 length: 16 amino acids. As DNA, the CDR3 is TGTGCCAGCTCACGGGTGGGACAAACTGTAGATGAAAAACTGTTTTTT. This codes for CASSRVGQTVDEKLFF. The variable domain in full, completed from reference TRBV18 and TRBJ1-4, reads NAGVMQNPRHLVRRRGQEARLRCSPMKGHSHVYWYRQLPEEGLKFMVYLQKENIIDESGMPKERFSAEFPKEGPSILRIQQVVRGDSAAYFCASSRVGQTVDEKLFFGSGTQLSVL.

The rearrangement joins TRBV5-6 to TRBJ2-3; D not resolved. The ends were cut back, 4 bases at V and 6 bases at J, with 21 bases in the middle. This CDR3 is built from 16 residues. Germline V gene sequence: CDR1 SGHDT, CDR2 YYEEEE. CDR3 sequence reads: CASSRKRSAEADTQYF. The CDR3 DNA follows: TGTGCCAGCAGCCGGAAAAGGTCCGCCGAGGCGGATACGCAGTATTTT.

V is TRBV7-8 and J is TRBJ2-7; D possibly uses TRBD1 or TRBD2 (5 bases each). Trimming removed 7 bases from V and 0 bases from J, with 16 bases in between. Germline CDR1 reads SGHVS; CDR2 reads FQNEAQ. The CDR3 has 15 residues. The CDR3 region has the DNA TGTGCCAGCACCTACGGTTGGGGGACCTCCTACGAGCAGTACTTC. Translated, it gives CASTYGWGTSYEQYF.

The chain is built from TRBV7-2 and TRBJ1-3; D uncertain. The CDR3 extends over 15 amino acids. V shed 5 bases and J shed 2 bases, with 13 bases lying between them. In germline, CDR1 is SGHTA, CDR2 FQGNSA. The CDR3 reads CASSPLRSTGNTIYF. CDR3 coding DNA: TGTGCCAGCAGCCCGTTGAGGTCTACTGGAAACACCATATATTTT.

The chain has TRBV6-1 and TRBJ1-2; D perhaps matches TRBD1 (6 bases). Trimming took 2 bases from V and 8 from J, leaving 18 bases between them. CDR1 MNHNS and CDR2 SASEGT come from the germline V gene. The CDR3 runs 15 residues. DNA for the CDR3: TGTGCCAGCAGTGAATATAGAGTCAGGGGCGAGGGCTACACCTTC. It yields the protein CASSEYRVRGEGYTF.

V usage is TRBV28 and J usage is TRBJ2-1; D is unresolved. Germline V gene lookup returns CDR1 MDHEN and CDR2 SYDVKM. This CDR3 contains 15 residues. Trimming removed 6 bases from V and 8 bases from J, with 20 bases in between. CDR3 residues: CASSPLRRNLDEQFF. CDR3 DNA sequence: TGTGCCAGCAGCCCCCTTCGCCGGAACCTCGATGAGCAGTTCTTC.

This clone was observed a single time. The chain has TRBV30 and TRBJ2-7; no reliable D call. In germline, CDR1 is GTSNPN, CDR2 SVGIG (reference sequence). The ends were cut back, 0 bases at V and 9 bases at J, with 12 bases in the middle. The CDR3 spans 12 residues. DNA of the CDR3: TGTGCCTGGAGTGTACTGGAGAGAAGGCAGTACTTC. Its protein product is CAWSVLERRQYF. The whole variable domain, filled in from reference TRBV30 and TRBJ2-7, reads SQTIHQWPATLVQPVGSPLSLECTVEGTSNPNLYWYRQAAGRGLQLLFYSVGIGQISSEVPQNLSASRPQDRQFILSSKKLLLSDSGFYLCAWSVLERRQYFGPGTRLTVT.

The chain recombines TRBV7-9 with TRBJ2-7; D is possibly TRBD2 (6 bases). The germline CDR1 and CDR2 sequences are SEHNR and FQNEAQ (reference sequence). CDR3 length equals 15 residues. V lost 0 bases, J lost 0 bases, and 9 bases lay in between. CDR3 nucleotide sequence: TGTGCCAGCAGCTTAGCTCAGGGACTCTCCTACGAGCAGTACTTC. Translation: CASSLAQGLSYEQYF.

A single count supports this clone. The V gene is TRBV28, the J gene TRBJ2-7; perhaps D is TRBD1 or TRBD2 (7 bases each). V dropped 6 bases and J dropped 5 bases, with 20 bases sitting between them. CDR1 is MDHEN and CDR2 is SYDVKM in the germline V gene. The CDR3 is 15 residues long. CDR3 sequence: CASSEHSQGGNEQYF. CDR3 coding DNA: TGTGCCAGCAGCGAACATTCCCAGGGGGGGAACGAGCAGTACTTC.

The genes are TRBV9 and TRBJ2-5, with D unclear. The V and J ends lost 1 base and 4 bases respectively, with 11 bases between them. CDR3 size: 14 residues. Germline V gives CDR1 SGDLS, CDR2 YYNGEE. CDR3 DNA: TGTGCCAGCAGCGTAAGGTCGGTGGGAGAGACCCAGTACTTC. Translating gives CASSVRSVGETQYF. Filled out from reference TRBV9 and TRBJ2-5, the complete variable domain reads DSGVTQTPKHLITATGQRVTLRCSPRSGDLSVYWYQQSLDQGLQFLIQYYNGEERAKGNILERFSAQQFPDLHSELNLSSLELGDSALYFCASSVRSVGETQYFGPGTRLLVL.

CDR3 sequence: CASSDQDSSYEQYF. The CDR3 coding sequence is TGTGCCAGCAGTGATCAAGACAGCTCCTACGAGCAGTACTTC. V and J are TRBV2 and TRBJ2-7, with D possibly matching TRBD1 (5 bases). CDR3 length: 14 residues. The germline gives CDR1 SNHLY, CDR2 FYNNEI. V lost 3 bases and J lost 0, with 9 bases in between.

This chain links TRBV5-4 with TRBJ2-3, with 8 bases fitting TRBD2. The CDR3 length is 17 residues. The V gene end was trimmed by 4 bases and the J gene end by 3 bases; junction bases not matched to a gene: 13. The germline gives CDR1 SGHNT, CDR2 YYREEE (reference sequence). CDR3 amino acids: CASSPPHFREGTDTQYF. The CDR3 DNA is TGTGCCAGCAGCCCACCGCACTTCCGGGAGGGAACAGATACGCAGTATTTT.